Following are 3 T cell receptor beta chains from one sample sequenced in a study of T-cell memory formation after mild COVID-19. One entry per CDR3 protein, called by TCRdb with MiXCR from the 5' RACE reads. The sample holds some 40,000 distinct CDR3 sequences, under 7.5% seen once. Material for sequencing was PBMCs or a T cell subset sorted from them (not recorded which). These receptors all come from a man aged 18 to 29 who had mild COVID-19 (a few samples of this study predate the infection). Cell type and time point are not known.

This clonotype showed up many times. This sequence joins TRBV5-1 and TRBJ2-1, with 7 nucleotides matching TRBD2. Germline V gives CDR1 SGHRS, CDR2 YFSETQ. The CDR3 spans 14 residues. V lost 5 bases to trimming and J lost 5 bases; unmatched junction nucleotides: 7. The DNA for the CDR3 is TGCGCCAGCAGAGACGCCGGGACTAACAATGAGCAGTTCTTC. Its translation is CASRDAGTNNEQFF.

This clonotype turned up a few times. V usage is TRBV24-1 and J usage is TRBJ2-2; 11 bases are shared with TRBD1. Germline loops: CDR1 KGHDR, CDR2 SFDVKD. V lost 4 bases, J lost 6 bases, and 3 bases stayed unmatched. The CDR3 is 15 amino acids. CDR3 in amino acids: CATSDPGQGAGELFF. The CDR3 nucleotides read TGTGCCACCAGTGACCCGGGACAGGGGGCCGGGGAGCTGTTTTTT.

The chain couples TRBV2 to TRBJ1-1; D gene ambiguous. Deletions cut 4 bases from V and 0 bases from J, with 12 bases between. Germline CDR1 and CDR2: SNHLY and FYNNEI. This CDR3 comprises 15 residues. This CDR3 reads CASSVAVQMNTEAFF. The CDR3 nucleotides read TGTGCCAGCAGTGTCGCAGTTCAGATGAACACTGAAGCTTTCTTT. Full variable domain (remainder filled in from reference TRBV2 and TRBJ1-1): EPEVTQTPSHQVTQMGQEVILRCVPISNHLYFYWYRQILGQKVEFLVSFYNNEISEKSEIFDDQFSVERPDGSNFTLKIRSTKLEDSAMYFCASSVAVQMNTEAFFGQGTRLTVV.